Following are 9 T cell receptor beta chains from one sample sequenced in a study of OX40 agonist ivuxolimab in advanced cancers. The method was immunoSEQ multiplex PCR; TCRdb's version includes in-frame clones alone and lacks a portion of them. The sample consists of 65,000 to 90,000 clones, about 89% of them appearing once. Sequencing was performed on CD4+ or CD8+ T cells sorted from blood, taken in a trial of the OX40 agonist ivuxolimab. The source of these receptors is an adult with an advanced solid tumor such as melanoma, head and neck, liver or kidney cancer.

The rearrangement links TRBV7-9 to TRBJ2-3, with 11 bases aligning to TRBD2. The V segment lost 5 bases and the J segment 4 bases; nucleotides outside the gene matches: 5. Germline V gene sequence: CDR1 SEHNR, CDR2 FQNEAQ (reference sequence). The CDR3 consists of 15 residues. The CDR3 DNA reads TGTGCCAGCAGCCCTAGCGGGAGGAGTGCAGATACGCAGTATTTT. Its protein product is CASSPSGRSADTQYF.

The gene calls are TRBV28 and TRBJ1-1, with D uncertain. Germline assignment: CDR1 MDHEN and CDR2 SYDVKM. There are 13 residues in the CDR3. V lost 6 bases and J lost 11, with 19 bases in between. Here the CDR3 reads CASSPEMPSGAFF. CDR3 nucleotides: TGTGCCAGCAGCCCGGAAATGCCATCGGGGGCTTTCTTT.

This clone came up a few times. The chain has TRBV30 and TRBJ2-2; possibly TRBD2 for D (5 bases). Germline-derived CDR1 and CDR2 are GTSNPN and SVGIG (reference sequence). Trimming shortened V by 0 bases and J by 5 bases, and 16 bases separated the two germline ends. This CDR3 is 16 amino acids long. The CDR3 nucleotides are TGTGCCTGGAGTGTACGCGTCGGGGTTTGGACCGGGGAGCTGTTTTTT. Translation: CAWSVRVGVWTGELFF.

The chain links TRBV19 to TRBJ2-7; tentative D call: TRBD1 (5 bases). V lost 1 base, J lost 3 bases, and 10 bases lay in between. The CDR3 has 14 residues. Germline loops: CDR1 LNHDA, CDR2 SQIVND (reference sequence). CDR3 protein: CASSIAGKLYEQYF. CDR3 sequence (DNA): TGTGCCAGTAGTATAGCAGGGAAACTCTACGAGCAGTACTTC.

This clone has a count of ten or more. This chain links TRBV19 with TRBJ2-1, with 8 bases that match TRBD2. Germline CDR1 reads LNHDA; CDR2 reads SQIVND (reference sequence). The length of the CDR3 is 12 residues. V dropped 1 base and J dropped 14; count of bases not matched to a gene: 4. The CDR3 DNA follows: TGTGCCAGTAGTATAGGGTTAGCGGGAAAGTTCTTC. Translating gives CASSIGLAGKFF.

This chain connects TRBV10-1 to TRBJ1-1, with no clear D. This CDR3 contains 13 residues. Germline lookup yields CDR1 WNHNN and CDR2 SYGVQD (reference sequence). The V and J ends lost 5 bases and 0 bases respectively, with 7 bases between them. DNA for the CDR3: TGCGCCAGCAGTCTGGGTTTGAACACTGAAGCTTTCTTT. Translating it yields CASSLGLNTEAFF.

CDR3 region: CASSLDAGNTIYF. The CDR3 region has the DNA TGTGCCAGCAGCTTAGATGCGGGAAACACCATATATTTT. The chain is built from TRBV7-6 and TRBJ1-3; D uncertain. The CDR3 is 13 amino acids. Germline CDR1 SGHVS, CDR2 FNYEAQ. V shed 1 base and J shed 4 bases, with 5 bases lying between them.

The rearrangement uses TRBV19 and TRBJ2-3, with TRBD2 matching 7 bases. The CDR3 sequence is 16 residues long. Trimming took 1 base from V and 3 from J; bases not matched to a gene: 7. Per germline, CDR1 LNHDA and CDR2 SQIVND (reference sequence). CDR3: CASSIGAGAGTDTQYF. CDR3 nucleotides: TGTGCCAGTAGTATAGGGGCGGGAGCCGGAACAGATACGCAGTATTTT. The variable domain in full, completed from reference TRBV19 and TRBJ2-3, reads DGGITQSPKYLFRKEGQNVTLSCEQNLNHDAMYWYRQDPGQGLRLIYYSQIVNDFQKGDIAEGYSVSREKKESFPLTVTSAQKNPTAFYLCASSIGAGAGTDTQYFGPGTRLTVL.

The rearrangement uses TRBV5-4 and TRBJ2-1; 8 nucleotides align to TRBD2. Unmatched junction bases numbered 4, after V lost 2 bases and J lost 6 bases. The CDR3 consists of 14 residues. CDR1 is SGHNT, CDR2 YYREEE, per germline (reference sequence). CDR3 protein: CASSLAGAINEQFF. CDR3 DNA sequence: TGTGCCAGCAGCTTAGCGGGAGCCATCAATGAGCAGTTCTTC.